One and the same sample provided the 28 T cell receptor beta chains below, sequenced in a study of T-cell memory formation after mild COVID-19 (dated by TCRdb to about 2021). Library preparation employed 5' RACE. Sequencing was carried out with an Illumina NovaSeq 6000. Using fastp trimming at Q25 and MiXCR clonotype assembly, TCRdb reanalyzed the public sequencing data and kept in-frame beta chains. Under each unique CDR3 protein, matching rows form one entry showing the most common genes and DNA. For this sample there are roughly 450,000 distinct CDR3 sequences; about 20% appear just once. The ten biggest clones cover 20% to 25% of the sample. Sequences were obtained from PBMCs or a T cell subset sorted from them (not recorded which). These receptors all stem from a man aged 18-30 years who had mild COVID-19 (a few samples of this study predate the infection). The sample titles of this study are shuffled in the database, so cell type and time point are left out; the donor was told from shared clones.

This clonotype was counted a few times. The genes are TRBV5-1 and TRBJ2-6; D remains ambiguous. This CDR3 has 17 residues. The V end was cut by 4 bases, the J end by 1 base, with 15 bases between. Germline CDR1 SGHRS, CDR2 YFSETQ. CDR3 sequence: CASSRSPATSGANVLTF. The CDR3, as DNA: TGCGCCAGCAGCAGGTCCCCAGCCACTTCTGGGGCCAACGTCCTGACTTTC.

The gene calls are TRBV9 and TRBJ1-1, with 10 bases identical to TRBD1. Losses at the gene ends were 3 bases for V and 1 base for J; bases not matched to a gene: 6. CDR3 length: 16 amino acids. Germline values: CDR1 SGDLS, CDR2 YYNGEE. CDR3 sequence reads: CASSARRDRGNTEAFF. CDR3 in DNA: TGTGCCAGCAGCGCGCGGCGGGACAGGGGGAACACTGAAGCTTTCTTT.

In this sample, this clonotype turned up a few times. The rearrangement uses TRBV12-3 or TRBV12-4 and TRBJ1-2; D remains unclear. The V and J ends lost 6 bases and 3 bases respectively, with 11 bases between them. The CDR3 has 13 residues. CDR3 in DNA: TGTGCCAGCAGCCATGACCGTGACTATGGCTACACCTTC. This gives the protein CASSHDRDYGYTF.

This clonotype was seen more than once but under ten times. The CDR3: CASSFRAYRVTGANVLTF. The CDR3 DNA is TGTGCCAGCAGCTTCAGAGCTTACAGGGTTACTGGGGCCAACGTCCTGACTTTC. V gene TRBV7-2 combines with J gene TRBJ2-6, with D possibly being TRBD1 (6 bases). V gave up 3 bases and J gave up 2 bases, with 17 bases separating them. Germline assignment: CDR1 SGHTA and CDR2 FQGNSA. The CDR3 is 18 residues long.

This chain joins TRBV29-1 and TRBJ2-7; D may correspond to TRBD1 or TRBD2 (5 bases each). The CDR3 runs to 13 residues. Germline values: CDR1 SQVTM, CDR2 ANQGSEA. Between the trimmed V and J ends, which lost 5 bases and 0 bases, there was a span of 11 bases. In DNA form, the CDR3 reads TGCAGCGTTCCGGACACTAGCTCCTACGAGCAGTACTTC. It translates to CSVPDTSSYEQYF.

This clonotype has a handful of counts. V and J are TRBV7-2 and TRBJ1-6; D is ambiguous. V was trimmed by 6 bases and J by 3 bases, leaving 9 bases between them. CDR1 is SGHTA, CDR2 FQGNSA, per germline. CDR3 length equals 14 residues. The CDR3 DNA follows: TGTGCCAGCAGAGACACCCTCTATAATTCACCCCTCCACTTT. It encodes CASRDTLYNSPLHF.

The CDR3 bases are TGTGCCAGCAGCGTAGACACAGGGGAAAATAACGGCTACACCTTC. Translated: CASSVDTGENNGYTF. The chain combines TRBV9 with TRBJ1-2; TRBD1 matches 7 bases. The V gene end was trimmed by 0 bases and the J gene end by 8 bases; junction bases not matched to a gene: 10. The germline CDR1 and CDR2 sequences are SGDLS and YYNGEE. This CDR3 contains 15 residues. Based on the CDR3 plus reference TRBV9 and TRBJ1-2, the full variable domain is DSGVTQTPKHLITATGQRVTLRCSPRSGDLSVYWYQQSLDQGLQFLIQYYNGEERAKGNILERFSAQQFPDLHSELNLSSLELGDSALYFCASSVDTGENNGYTFGSGTRLTVV.

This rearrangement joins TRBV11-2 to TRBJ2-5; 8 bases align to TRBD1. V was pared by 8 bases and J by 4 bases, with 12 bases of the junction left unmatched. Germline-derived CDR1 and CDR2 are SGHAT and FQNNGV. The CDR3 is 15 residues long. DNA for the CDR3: TGTGCCAGCGGTCCCCAGGGGGCTGGGATAGAGACCCAGTACTTC. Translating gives CASGPQGAGIETQYF.

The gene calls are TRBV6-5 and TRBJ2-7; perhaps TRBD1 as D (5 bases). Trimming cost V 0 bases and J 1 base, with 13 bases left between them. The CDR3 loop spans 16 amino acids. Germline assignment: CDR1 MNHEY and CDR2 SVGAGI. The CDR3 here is CASSYSQDMESYEQYF. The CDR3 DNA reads TGTGCCAGCAGTTACTCACAGGACATGGAGTCCTACGAGCAGTACTTC.

The CDR3 here is CASRFERVDTQYF. CDR3 DNA sequence: TGTGCCAGCAGATTCGAGCGGGTGGATACGCAGTATTTT. The chain joins TRBV5-6 to TRBJ2-3; D may be TRBD2 (6 bases). V was trimmed by 5 bases and J by 6 bases, leaving 13 bases between them. Germline V gene sequence: CDR1 SGHDT, CDR2 YYEEEE. The CDR3 is made up of 13 amino acids. The variable domain in full, with the rest retrieved from reference TRBV5-6 and TRBJ2-3, is DAGVTQSPTHLIKTRGQQVTLRCSPKSGHDTVSWYQQALGQGPQFIFQYYEEEERQRGNFPDRFSGHQFPNYSSELNVNALLLGDSALYLCASRFERVDTQYFGPGTRLTVL.

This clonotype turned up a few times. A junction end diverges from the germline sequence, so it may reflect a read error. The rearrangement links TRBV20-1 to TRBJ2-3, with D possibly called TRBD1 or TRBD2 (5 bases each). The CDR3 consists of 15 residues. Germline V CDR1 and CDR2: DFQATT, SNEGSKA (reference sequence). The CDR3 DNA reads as TGCAGTGCAAGAGGGGAGAGGCAGGGTCCAGATACGCAGTATTTT. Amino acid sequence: CSARGERQGPDTQYF.

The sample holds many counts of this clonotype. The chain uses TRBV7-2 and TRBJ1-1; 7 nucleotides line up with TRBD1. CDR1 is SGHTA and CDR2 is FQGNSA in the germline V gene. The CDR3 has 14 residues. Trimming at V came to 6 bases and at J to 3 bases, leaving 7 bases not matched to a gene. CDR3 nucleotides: TGTGCCAGCAGGGTTCCGGGACAGTACACTGAAGCTTTCTTT. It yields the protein CASRVPGQYTEAFF.

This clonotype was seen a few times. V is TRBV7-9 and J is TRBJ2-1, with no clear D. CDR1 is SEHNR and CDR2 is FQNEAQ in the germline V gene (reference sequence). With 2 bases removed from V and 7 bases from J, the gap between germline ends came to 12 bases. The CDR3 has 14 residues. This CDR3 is CASSLSGVANEQFF. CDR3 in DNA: TGTGCCAGCAGCTTATCGGGCGTTGCGAATGAGCAGTTCTTC.

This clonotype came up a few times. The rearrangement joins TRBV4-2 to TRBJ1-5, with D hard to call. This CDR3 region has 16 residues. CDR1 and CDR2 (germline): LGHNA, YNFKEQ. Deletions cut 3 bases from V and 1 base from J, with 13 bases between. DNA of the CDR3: TGTGCCAGCAGCCAGATGGGAAGTAGGAGCAATCAGCCCCAGCATTTT. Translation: CASSQMGSRSNQPQHF.

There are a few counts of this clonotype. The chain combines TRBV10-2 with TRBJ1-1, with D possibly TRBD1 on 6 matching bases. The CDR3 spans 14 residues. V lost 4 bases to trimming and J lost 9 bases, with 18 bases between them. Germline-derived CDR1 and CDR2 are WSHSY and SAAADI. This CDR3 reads CASSAEGQTWKAFF. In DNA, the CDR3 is TGCGCCAGCAGTGCGGAAGGACAGACCTGGAAAGCTTTCTTT.

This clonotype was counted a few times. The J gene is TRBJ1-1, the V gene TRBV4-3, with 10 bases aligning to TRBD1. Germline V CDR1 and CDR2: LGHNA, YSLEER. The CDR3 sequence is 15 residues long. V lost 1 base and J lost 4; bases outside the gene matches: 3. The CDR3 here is CASSQVGTGVTEAFF. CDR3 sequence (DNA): TGCGCCAGCAGCCAAGTCGGGACAGGGGTCACTGAAGCTTTCTTT.

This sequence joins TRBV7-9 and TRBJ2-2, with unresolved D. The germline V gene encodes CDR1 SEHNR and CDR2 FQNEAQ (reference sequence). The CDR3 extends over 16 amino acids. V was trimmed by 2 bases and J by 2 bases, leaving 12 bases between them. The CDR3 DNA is TGTGCCAGCAGCTTACGTAGGTCCACTAACACCGGGGAGCTGTTTTTT. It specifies CASSLRRSTNTGELFF.

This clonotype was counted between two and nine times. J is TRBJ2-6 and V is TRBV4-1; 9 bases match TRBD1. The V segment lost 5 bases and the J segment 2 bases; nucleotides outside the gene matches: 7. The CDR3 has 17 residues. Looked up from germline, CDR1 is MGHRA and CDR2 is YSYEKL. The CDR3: CASSTRDRAPGANVLTF. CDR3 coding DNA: TGCGCCAGCAGCACCCGGGACAGGGCGCCTGGGGCCAACGTCCTGACTTTC.

The chain's CDR3 is CASSLAGGLPLHF. CDR3 sequence (DNA): TGTGCCAGCAGCTTAGCGGGGGGGTTACCCCTCCACTTT. The chain couples TRBV7-2 to TRBJ1-6, with D perhaps matching TRBD1 (5 bases). Germline V gene sequence: CDR1 SGHTA, CDR2 FQGNSA. V lost 0 bases, J lost 12 bases, and 9 bases lay in between. CDR3 length: 13 residues.

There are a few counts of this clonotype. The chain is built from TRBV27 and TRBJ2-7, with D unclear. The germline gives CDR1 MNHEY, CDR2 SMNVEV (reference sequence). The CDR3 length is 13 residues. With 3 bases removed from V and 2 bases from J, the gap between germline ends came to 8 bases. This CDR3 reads CASSFGSTYEQYF. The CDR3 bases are TGTGCCAGCAGTTTCGGCAGTACCTACGAGCAGTACTTC.

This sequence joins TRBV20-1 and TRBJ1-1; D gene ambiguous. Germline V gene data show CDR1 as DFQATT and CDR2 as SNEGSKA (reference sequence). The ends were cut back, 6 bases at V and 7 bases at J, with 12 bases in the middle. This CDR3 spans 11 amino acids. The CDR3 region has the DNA TGCAGTGCCTACCCCTGGATTGAAGCTTTCTTT. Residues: CSAYPWIEAFF.

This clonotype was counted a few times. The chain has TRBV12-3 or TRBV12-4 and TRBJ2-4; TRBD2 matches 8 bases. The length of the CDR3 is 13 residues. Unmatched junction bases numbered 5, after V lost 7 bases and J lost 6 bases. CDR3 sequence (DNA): TGTGCCAGCAAACAGAGCGGGGGAAACATTCAGTACTTC. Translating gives CASKQSGGNIQYF.

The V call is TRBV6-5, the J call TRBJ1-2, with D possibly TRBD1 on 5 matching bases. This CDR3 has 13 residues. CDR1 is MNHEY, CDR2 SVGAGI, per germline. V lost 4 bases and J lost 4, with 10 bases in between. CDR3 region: CASSSPTAYGYTF. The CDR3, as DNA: TGTGCCAGCAGTTCCCCGACAGCCTATGGCTACACCTTC.

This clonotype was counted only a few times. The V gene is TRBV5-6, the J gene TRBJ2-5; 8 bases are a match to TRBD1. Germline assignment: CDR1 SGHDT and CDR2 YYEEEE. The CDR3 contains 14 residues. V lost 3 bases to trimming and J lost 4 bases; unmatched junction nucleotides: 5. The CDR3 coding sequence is TGTGCCAGCAGCTGGCGACAGGGGACAGAGACCCAGTACTTC. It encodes CASSWRQGTETQYF.

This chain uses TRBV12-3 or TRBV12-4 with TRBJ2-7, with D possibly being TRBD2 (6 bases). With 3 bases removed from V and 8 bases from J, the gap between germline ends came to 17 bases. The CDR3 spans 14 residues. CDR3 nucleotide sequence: TGTGCCAGCAGTTTTATGGGGCTCCGGGGGAAGCAGTACGTC. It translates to CASSFMGLRGKQYV.

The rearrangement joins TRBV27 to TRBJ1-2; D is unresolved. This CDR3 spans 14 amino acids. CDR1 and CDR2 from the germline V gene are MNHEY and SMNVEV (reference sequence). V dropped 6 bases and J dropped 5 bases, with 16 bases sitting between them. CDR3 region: CASSPRPSRYGYTF. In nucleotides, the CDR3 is TGTGCCAGCAGCCCCAGGCCTTCAAGATATGGCTACACCTTC.

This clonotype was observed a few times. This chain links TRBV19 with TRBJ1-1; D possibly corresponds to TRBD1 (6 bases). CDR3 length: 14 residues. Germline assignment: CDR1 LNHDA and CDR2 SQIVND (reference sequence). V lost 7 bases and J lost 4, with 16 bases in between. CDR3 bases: TGTGCCAGTAAAGAAACAGGGCGGATCACTGAAGCTTTCTTT. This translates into CASKETGRITEAFF.

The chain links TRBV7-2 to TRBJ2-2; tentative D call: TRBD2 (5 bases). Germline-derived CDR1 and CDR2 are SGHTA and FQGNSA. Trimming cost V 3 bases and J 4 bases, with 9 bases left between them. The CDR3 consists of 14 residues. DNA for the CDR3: TGTGCCAGCAGCTTTCGAGAGGGCACCGGGGAGCTGTTTTTT. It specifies CASSFREGTGELFF.